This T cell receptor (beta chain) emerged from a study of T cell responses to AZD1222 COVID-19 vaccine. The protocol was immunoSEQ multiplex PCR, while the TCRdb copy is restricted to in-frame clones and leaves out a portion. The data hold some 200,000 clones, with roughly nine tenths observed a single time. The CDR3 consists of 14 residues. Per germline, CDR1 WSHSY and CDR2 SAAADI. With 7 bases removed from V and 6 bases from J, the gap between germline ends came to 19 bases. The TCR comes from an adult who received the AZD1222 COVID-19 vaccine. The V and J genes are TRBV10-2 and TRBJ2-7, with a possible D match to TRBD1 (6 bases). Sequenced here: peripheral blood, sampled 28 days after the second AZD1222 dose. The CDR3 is CASKGDGHWGEQYF. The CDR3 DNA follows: TGCGCCAGCAAGGGGGACGGGCATTGGGGCGAGCAGTACTTC.